The entry that follows covers one T cell receptor (beta chain) sequence. Its matching antigen is unknown. Using immunoSEQ multiplex PCR, the repertoire was profiled, and TCRdb retains in-frame clones only, with some absent. Of some 120,000 clones listed, roughly 95% are singletons. The data were taken from a study of cytomegalovirus exposure and HLA in healthy donors. Study results and limitations: In vitro work confirmed that three CMV-associated chains recognize CMV antigens. Some TCR beta chains (164 of them) were listed as cytomegalovirus-associated.

The CDR3 has 18 residues. J lost 2 bases, V lost 2 bases, and 12 bases had no gene match. CDR1 MNHEY and CDR2 SMNVEV come from the germline V gene (reference sequence). The TCR sequence derives from a man between 18 and 29 years old in good health and CMV-seronegative. Source material: PBMCs. V and J are TRBV27 and TRBJ2-1, with 7 positions matching TRBD2. The DNA for the CDR3 is TGTGCCAGCAGTTTAGGAGGAGTGGGGGGGGGAACCTACAATGAGCAGTTCTTC. It is translated as CASSLGGVGGGTYNEQFF.